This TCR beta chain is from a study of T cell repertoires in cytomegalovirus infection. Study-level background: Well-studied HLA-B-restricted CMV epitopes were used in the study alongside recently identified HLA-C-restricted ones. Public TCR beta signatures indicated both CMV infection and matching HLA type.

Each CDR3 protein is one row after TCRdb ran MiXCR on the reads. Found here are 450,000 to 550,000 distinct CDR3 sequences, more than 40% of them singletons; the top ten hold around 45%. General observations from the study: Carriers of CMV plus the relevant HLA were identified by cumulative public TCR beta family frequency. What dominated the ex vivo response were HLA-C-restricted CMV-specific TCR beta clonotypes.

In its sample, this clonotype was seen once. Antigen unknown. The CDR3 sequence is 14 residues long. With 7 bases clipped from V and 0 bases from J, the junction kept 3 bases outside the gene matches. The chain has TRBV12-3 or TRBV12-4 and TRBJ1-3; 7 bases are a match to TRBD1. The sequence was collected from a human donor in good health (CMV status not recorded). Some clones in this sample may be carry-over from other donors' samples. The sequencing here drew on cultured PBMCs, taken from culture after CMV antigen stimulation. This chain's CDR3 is CASKDRTSGNTIYF. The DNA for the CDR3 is TGTGCCAGCAAGGACAGGACCTCTGGAAACACCATATATTTT.